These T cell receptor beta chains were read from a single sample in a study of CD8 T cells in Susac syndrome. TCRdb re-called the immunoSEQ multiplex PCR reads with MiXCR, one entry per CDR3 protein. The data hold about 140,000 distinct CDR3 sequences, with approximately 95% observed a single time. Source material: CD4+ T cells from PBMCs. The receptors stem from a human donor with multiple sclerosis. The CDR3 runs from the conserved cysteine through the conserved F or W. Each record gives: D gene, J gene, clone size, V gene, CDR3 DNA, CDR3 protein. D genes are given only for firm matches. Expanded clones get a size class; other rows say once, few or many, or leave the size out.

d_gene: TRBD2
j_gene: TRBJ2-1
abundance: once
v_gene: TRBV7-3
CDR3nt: TGTGCCAGCAGCTTAACGGGTGCTAGCGGACCCAGGGAGCAGTTCTTC
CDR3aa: CASSLTGASGPREQFF

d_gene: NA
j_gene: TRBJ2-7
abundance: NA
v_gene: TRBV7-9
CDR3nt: TGTGCCAGCAGCCCTCAGGGAGCCTCTCTCTACGAGCAGTACTTC
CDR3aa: CASSPQGASLYEQYF

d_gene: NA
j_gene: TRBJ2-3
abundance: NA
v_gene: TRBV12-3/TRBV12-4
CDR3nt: TGTGCCAGCAGTCTCAAGACAGATACGCAGTATTTT
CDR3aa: CASSLKTDTQYF

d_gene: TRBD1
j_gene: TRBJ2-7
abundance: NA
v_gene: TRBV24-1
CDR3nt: TGTGCCACCCAGGGGGAAGCCTCCTACGAGCAGTACTTC
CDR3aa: CATQGEASYEQYF

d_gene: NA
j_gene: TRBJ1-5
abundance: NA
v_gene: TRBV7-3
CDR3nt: TGTGCCAGCAGCCCGGGCGGGGTAGGGGATCAGCCCCAGCATTTT
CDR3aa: CASSPGGVGDQPQHF

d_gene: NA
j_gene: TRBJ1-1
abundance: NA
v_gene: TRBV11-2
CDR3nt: TGTGCCAGCAGCTTGGATGGGGCCACTGAAGCTTTCTTT
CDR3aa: CASSLDGATEAFF

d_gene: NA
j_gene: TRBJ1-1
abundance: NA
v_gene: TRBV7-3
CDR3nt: TGTGCCAGCAGCCAAGGTGGCGGGCGGATTGAAGCTTTCTTT
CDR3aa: CASSQGGGRIEAFF

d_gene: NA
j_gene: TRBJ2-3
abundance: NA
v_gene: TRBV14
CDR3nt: TGTGCCAGCAGCCAAGACCTGGGGGATACGCAGTATTTT
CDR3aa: CASSQDLGDTQYF

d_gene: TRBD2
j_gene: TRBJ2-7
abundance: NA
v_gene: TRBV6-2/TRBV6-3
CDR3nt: TGTGCCAGCATATATGGGGCGCGGGGGAGATACGAGCAGTACTTC
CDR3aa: CASIYGARGRYEQYF

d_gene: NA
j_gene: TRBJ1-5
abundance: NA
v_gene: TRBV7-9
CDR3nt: TGTGCCAGCAGCCCCTTACGGGGGGGGGCCGGGAGTCAGCCCCAGCATTTT
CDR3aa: CASSPLRGGAGSQPQHF

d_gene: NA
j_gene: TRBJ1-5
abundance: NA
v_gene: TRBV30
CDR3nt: TGTGCCTGGAGTACCAGGGCTTATAGCAATCAGCCCCAGCATTTT
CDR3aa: CAWSTRAYSNQPQHF

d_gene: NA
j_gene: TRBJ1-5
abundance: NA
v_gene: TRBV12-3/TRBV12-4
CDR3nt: TGTGCCAGCAGTTTAGCGGGGGTTCAGCCCCAGCATTTT
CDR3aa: CASSLAGVQPQHF

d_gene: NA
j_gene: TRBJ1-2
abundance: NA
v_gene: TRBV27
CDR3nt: TGTGCCAGCCATTCCCTGGGCTACACCTTC
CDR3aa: CASHSLGYTF

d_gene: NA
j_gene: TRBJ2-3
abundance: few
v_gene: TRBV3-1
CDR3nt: TGTGCCAGCAGCCCTCAAAGGGGTTCTAGAGATACGCAGTATTTT
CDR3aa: CASSPQRGSRDTQYF

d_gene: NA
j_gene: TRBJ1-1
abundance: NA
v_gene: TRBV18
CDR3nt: TGTGCCAGCTCACCTCGGGACGCCGGAAACACTGAAGCTTTCTTT
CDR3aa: CASSPRDAGNTEAFF

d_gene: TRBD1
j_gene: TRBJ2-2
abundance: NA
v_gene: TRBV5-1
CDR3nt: TGCGCCAGCAGCGGGACAGGGGGCAACACCGGGGAGCTGTTTTTT
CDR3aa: CASSGTGGNTGELFF

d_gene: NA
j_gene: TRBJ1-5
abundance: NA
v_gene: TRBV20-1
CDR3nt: TGCAGTGCTTGGGCGGCTTATAGCAATCAGCCCCAGCATTTT
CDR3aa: CSAWAAYSNQPQHF

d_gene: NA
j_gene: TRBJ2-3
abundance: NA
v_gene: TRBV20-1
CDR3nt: TGCAGTGCTAGAGATTTGAGGGGAGTTGTCCCAGATACGCAGTATTTT
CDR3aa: CSARDLRGVVPDTQYF

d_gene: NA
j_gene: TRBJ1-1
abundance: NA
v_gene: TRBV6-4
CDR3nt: TGTGCCAGCAGCCCCATGGGGGCCCGGGGGACTGAAGCTTTCTTT
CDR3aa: CASSPMGARGTEAFF

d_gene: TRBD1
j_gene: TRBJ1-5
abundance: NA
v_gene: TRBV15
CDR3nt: TGTGCCACCAGCAAAGACAGGGCGGACCAGCCCCAGCATTTT
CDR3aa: CATSKDRADQPQHF

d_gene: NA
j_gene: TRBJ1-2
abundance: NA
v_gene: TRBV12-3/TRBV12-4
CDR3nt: TGTGCCAGCAGTTTGGCAGGGAGTTATGGCTACACCTTC
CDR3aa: CASSLAGSYGYTF

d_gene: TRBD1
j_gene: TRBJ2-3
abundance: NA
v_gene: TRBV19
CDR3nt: TGTGCCAGTAGTGGGCAGGGGGCCGGAGATACGCAGTATTTT
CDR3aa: CASSGQGAGDTQYF

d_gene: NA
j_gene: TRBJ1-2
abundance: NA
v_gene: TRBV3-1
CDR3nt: TGTGCCAGCAGCCAAATTGCCCCCGGGCACCAGCGCTATGGCTACACCTTC
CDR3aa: CASSQIAPGHQRYGYTF

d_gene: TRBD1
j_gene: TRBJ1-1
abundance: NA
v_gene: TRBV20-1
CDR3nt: TGCAGTGCTAGGACACCGGACAGGGGGCGTCAATTTGAAGCTTTCTTT
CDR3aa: CSARTPDRGRQFEAFF